In this sample, the clone carrying this T cell receptor beta chain turned up many times. The entry originates in a study of identical twins. TCRdb passed the 5' RACE reads through MiXCR, listing each CDR3 protein once. The sample has about 240,000 distinct CDR3 sequences; under 12% are singletons. Trimming left V 5 bases short and J 5 bases short, with 4 bases between. Germline CDR1 reads SGHDN; CDR2 reads FVKESK. The CDR3 contains 11 residues. The clonotype originates from a man over 45 in good health. The sample taken for sequencing was memory T cells sorted from blood. This chain connects TRBV14 to TRBJ2-1, with unresolved D. The CDR3 region is CASSVNNEQFF. CDR3 nucleotide sequence: TGTGCCAGCAGCGTGAACAATGAGCAGTTCTTC. The full variable domain, its missing parts supplied by reference TRBV14 and TRBJ2-1, is EAGVTQFPSHSVIEKGQTVTLRCDPISGHDNLYWYRRVMGKEIKFLLHFVKESKQDESGMPNNRFLAERTGGTYSTLKVQPAELEDSGVYFCASSVNNEQFFGPGTRLTVL.